The rows below give T cell receptor beta chains drawn from one sample of a study of T cell responses to AZD1222 COVID-19 vaccine. Profiled with immunoSEQ multiplex PCR; TCRdb holds only in-frame clones, not every one. The table includes about 120,000 clones, approximately 85% detected once. The sequencing used peripheral blood, collected on day 0 of MenACWY control vaccination. These receptors were taken from an adult in good health. The CDR3 runs from the conserved cysteine through the conserved F or W. The D gene is left open where the match is weak. The size entry is marked missing in some rows and otherwise reads once, few, many or a size class.

J,D,V,size,DNA,CDR3
TRBJ1-2,TRBD1,TRBV19,.,TGTGCCAGTACGGGTCTGGGGACAGTCGGAGACTATGGCTACACCTTC,CASTGLGTVGDYGYTF
TRBJ2-1,TRBD2,TRBV5-1,.,TGCGCCAGCAGCCGGGAGGGGAATGAGCAGTTCTTC,CASSREGNEQFF
TRBJ2-3,.,TRBV29-1,once,TGCAGCGTACAAGCCATAGATATAGCTTCCGAAGATACGCAGTATTTT,CSVQAIDIASEDTQYF
TRBJ2-3,TRBD1,TRBV2,.,TGTGCCAGCAGTGAACGACAGGGCGGCACAGATACGCAGTATTTT,CASSERQGGTDTQYF
TRBJ1-5,.,TRBV5-4,.,TGTGCCAGCAGCTTGGCCGGGGAGGGCCTCAATCAGCCCCAGCATTTT,CASSLAGEGLNQPQHF
TRBJ1-6,.,TRBV4-3,few,TGCGCCAGCAGCCAAGATCACTCACCCAATTCACCCCTCCACTTT,CASSQDHSPNSPLHF
TRBJ1-2,.,TRBV4-3,.,TGCGCCAGCAGCCAAGGGATCTATGGCTACACCTTC,CASSQGIYGYTF
TRBJ1-5,.,TRBV27,few,TGTGCCAGCAGTCCCCGTCCACCGTATAGCAATCAGCCCCAGCATTTT,CASSPRPPYSNQPQHF
TRBJ1-2,TRBD1,TRBV12-3/TRBV12-4,.,TGTGCCAGCAGCAGGACAGGGTCGGATGGCTACACCTTC,CASSRTGSDGYTF
TRBJ1-2,TRBD1,TRBV28,.,TGTGCCAGCAGAACAGGGGGCGCGGGAGAGAGGGGCTACACCTTC,CASRTGGAGERGYTF
TRBJ1-2,.,TRBV6-6,.,TGTGCCAGCAGAGAGGGGGGAGGAGCTAACTATGGCTACACCTTC,CASREGGGANYGYTF
TRBJ2-2,TRBD2,TRBV9,.,TGTGCCAGCAGCTCGCGAGCGGGACCACGCGACGCCGGGGAGCTGTTTTTT,CASSSRAGPRDAGELFF
TRBJ2-1,TRBD1,TRBV6-5,.,TGTGCCAGCAGTACCACAGGGGTTGAGCAGTTCTTC,CASSTTGVEQFF
TRBJ1-2,.,TRBV5-8,.,TGTGCCAGCAGCTTGTGGCTAACAGCTAACTATGGCTACACCTTC,CASSLWLTANYGYTF
TRBJ2-7,TRBD1,TRBV15,.,TGTGCCACCAGCTTCGACAGGGGGAGCTCCTACGAGCAGTACTTC,CATSFDRGSSYEQYF
TRBJ1-1,.,TRBV6-2/TRBV6-3,.,TGTGCCAGCAGTTACTGGGGTGGGGCCACCGGCACTGAAGCTTTCTTT,CASSYWGGATGTEAFF
TRBJ2-3,TRBD1,TRBV28,.,TGTGCCAGCAGTCAATCCTGGACAGGCCTAAGCACAGATACGCAGTATTTT,CASSQSWTGLSTDTQYF
TRBJ2-2,.,TRBV4-2,.,TGTGCCAGCAGCCCCACCTTGACTATGCCTAGGGACACCGGGGAGCTGTTTTTT,CASSPTLTMPRDTGELFF
TRBJ1-1,TRBD1,TRBV5-1,.,TGCGCCAGCAAGACGGGACAGGGAGGGATCCCTGAAGCTTTCTTT,CASKTGQGGIPEAFF
TRBJ2-3,TRBD1,TRBV3-1/TRBV3-2,.,TGTGCCAGCAGCCAAGGACGAGGGGGCGGGTTAGATACGCAGTATTTT,CASSQGRGGGLDTQYF
TRBJ1-5,.,TRBV24-1,.,TGTGCCACCGGGCCCCCCGGCAATCAGCCCCAGCATTTT,CATGPPGNQPQHF
TRBJ1-2,.,TRBV5-1,few,TGCGCCAGCAGCTTGTTGGGGGAGACTAACTATGGCTACACCTTC,CASSLLGETNYGYTF
TRBJ2-2,TRBD2,TRBV3-1/TRBV3-2,.,TGTGCCAGCAGCCAAGAGCGGGGGAGGGGCACCGGGGAGCTGTTTTTT,CASSQERGRGTGELFF
TRBJ2-3,TRBD2,TRBV2,few,TGTGCCAGCAGGCCCGGGACTAGTAAGGCAGATACGCAGTATTTT,CASRPGTSKADTQYF
TRBJ2-1,.,TRBV5-1,.,TGCGCCAGCAGCTTTGCGGGCTGGGATGAGCAGTTCTTC,CASSFAGWDEQFF
TRBJ2-3,.,TRBV9,.,TGTGCCAGCGCCAGAAGCACAGATACGCAGTATTTT,CASARSTDTQYF
TRBJ1-4,.,TRBV6-5,.,TGTGCCAGCAGTCCTTCTGGGTCCTCTAATGAAAAACTGTTTTTT,CASSPSGSSNEKLFF
TRBJ2-7,TRBD1,TRBV4-3,.,TGCGCCAGCAGCCTGACCGGGACAGGGCCCTACGAGCAGTACTTC,CASSLTGTGPYEQYF
TRBJ2-7,.,TRBV29-1,.,TGCAGCGTTCCGGGCATCGACGAGCAGTACTTC,CSVPGIDEQYF
TRBJ1-4,.,TRBV5-4,.,TGTGCCAGCAGCTTGGGGGGCCCCCGTAGTGAAAAACTGTTTTTT,CASSLGGPRSEKLFF
TRBJ2-5,.,TRBV18,once,TGTGCCAGCTCACAGGGATGGGAGACCCAGTACTTC,CASSQGWETQYF
TRBJ2-7,TRBD1,TRBV5-6,.,TGTGCCAGCAGCCATACACCAACAGGGGAAACCTACGAGCAGTACTTC,CASSHTPTGETYEQYF